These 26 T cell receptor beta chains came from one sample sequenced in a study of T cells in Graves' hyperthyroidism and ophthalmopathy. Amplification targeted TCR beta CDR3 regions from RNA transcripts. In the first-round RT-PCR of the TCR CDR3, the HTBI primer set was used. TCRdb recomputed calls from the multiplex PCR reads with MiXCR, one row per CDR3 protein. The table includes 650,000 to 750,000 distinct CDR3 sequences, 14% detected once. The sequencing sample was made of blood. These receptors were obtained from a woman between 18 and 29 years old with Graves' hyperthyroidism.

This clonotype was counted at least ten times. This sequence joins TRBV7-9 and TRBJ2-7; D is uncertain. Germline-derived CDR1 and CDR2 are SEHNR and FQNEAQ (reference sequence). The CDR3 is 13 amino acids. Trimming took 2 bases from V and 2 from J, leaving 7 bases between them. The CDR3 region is CASSLFGAYEQYF. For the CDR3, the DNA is TGTGCCAGCAGCTTATTTGGGGCCTACGAGCAGTACTTC.

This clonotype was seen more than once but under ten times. The CDR3 DNA reads as TGCAGTGCTAGCCACGGGTTTTACGGGAGAGGGGCAGATACGCAGTATTTT. Encoded protein: CSASHGFYGRGADTQYF. V and J are TRBV20-1 and TRBJ2-3, with a weak D call TRBD2 (6 bases). Germline lookup yields CDR1 DFQATT and CDR2 SNEGSKA (reference sequence). There are 17 residues in the CDR3. The V and J ends lost 3 bases and 4 bases respectively, with 23 bases between them.

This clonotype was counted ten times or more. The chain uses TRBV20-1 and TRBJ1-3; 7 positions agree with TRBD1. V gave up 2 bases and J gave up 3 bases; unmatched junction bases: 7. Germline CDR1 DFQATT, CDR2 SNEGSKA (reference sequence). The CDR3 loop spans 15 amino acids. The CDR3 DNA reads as TGCAGTGCTAGAACGACAGGGAAGGATGGAAACACCATATATTTT. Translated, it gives CSARTTGKDGNTIYF.

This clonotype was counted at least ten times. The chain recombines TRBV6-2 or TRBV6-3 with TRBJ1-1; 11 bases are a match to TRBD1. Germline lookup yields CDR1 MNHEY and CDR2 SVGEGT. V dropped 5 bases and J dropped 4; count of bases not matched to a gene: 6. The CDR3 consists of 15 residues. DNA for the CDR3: TGTGCCAGCAGTCCCGCCGGGACAGGGGGCACTGAAGCTTTCTTT. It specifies CASSPAGTGGTEAFF.

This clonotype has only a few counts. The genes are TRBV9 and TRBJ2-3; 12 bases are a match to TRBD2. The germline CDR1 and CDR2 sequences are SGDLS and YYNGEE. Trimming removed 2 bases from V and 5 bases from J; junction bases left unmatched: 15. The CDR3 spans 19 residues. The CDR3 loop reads CASSVEPPSGRAKGDTQYF. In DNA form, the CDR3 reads TGTGCCAGCAGCGTCGAGCCTCCTAGCGGGAGGGCCAAGGGAGATACGCAGTATTTT.

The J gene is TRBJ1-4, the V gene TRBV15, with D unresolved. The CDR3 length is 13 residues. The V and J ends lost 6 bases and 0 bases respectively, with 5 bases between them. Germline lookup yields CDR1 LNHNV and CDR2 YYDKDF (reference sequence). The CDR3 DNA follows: TGTGCCACCAGGGCCTCAACTAATGAAAAACTGTTTTTT. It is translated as CATRASTNEKLFF.

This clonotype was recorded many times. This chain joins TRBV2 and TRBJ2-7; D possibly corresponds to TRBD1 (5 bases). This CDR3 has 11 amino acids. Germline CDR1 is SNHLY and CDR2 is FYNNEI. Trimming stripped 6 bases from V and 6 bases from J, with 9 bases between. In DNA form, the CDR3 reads TGTGCCAGCAGGGCAGGGTCCGAGCAGTACTTC. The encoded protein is CASRAGSEQYF.

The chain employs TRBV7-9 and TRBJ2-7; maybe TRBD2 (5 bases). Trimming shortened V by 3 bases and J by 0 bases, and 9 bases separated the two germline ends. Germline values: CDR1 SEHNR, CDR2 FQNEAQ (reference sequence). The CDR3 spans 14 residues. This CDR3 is CASSFSGFSYEQYF. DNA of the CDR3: TGTGCCAGCAGCTTCAGCGGTTTCTCCTACGAGCAGTACTTC.

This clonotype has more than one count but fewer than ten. As DNA, the CDR3 is TGTGCCAGCGGCGCCGGACAGGAACACGGCTACACCTTC. It encodes CASGAGQEHGYTF. The genes are TRBV9 and TRBJ1-2, with TRBD1 identical over 7 bases. Unmatched junction bases numbered 11, after V lost 7 bases and J lost 8 bases. Germline CDR1 and CDR2: SGDLS and YYNGEE. This CDR3 comprises 13 residues.

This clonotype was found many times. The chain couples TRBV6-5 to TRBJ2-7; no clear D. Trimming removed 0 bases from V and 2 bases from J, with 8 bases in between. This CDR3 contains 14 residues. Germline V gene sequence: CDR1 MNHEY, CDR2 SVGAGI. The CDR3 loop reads CASSYSSAAYEQYF. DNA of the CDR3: TGTGCCAGCAGTTACTCGTCCGCCGCCTACGAGCAGTACTTC.

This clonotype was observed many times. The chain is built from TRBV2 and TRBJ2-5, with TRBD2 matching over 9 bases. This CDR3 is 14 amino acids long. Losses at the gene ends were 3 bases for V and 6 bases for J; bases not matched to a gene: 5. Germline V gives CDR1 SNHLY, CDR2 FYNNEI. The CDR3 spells CASSDSGSTKTQYF. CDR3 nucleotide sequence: TGTGCCAGCAGTGATAGCGGGAGCACGAAGACCCAGTACTTC.

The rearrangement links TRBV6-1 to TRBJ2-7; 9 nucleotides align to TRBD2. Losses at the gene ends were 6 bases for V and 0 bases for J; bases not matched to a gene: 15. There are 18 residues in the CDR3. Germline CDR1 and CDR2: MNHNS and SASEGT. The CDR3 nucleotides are TGTGCCAGCAGCAGAATGGGACTAGCAAATGCAGGCTCCTACGAGCAGTACTTC. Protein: CASSRMGLANAGSYEQYF.

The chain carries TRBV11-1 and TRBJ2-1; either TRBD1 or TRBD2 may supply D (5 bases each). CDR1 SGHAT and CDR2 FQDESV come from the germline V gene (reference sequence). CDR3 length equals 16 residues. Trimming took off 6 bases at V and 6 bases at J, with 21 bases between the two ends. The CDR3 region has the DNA TGTGCCAGCAGTTTTAACTCCCGGGACGGACTCAATGAGCAGTTCTTC. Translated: CASSFNSRDGLNEQFF.

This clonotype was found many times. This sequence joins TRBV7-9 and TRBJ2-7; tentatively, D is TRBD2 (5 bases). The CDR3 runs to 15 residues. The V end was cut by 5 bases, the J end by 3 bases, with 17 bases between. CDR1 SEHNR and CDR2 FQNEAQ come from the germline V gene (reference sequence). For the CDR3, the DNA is TGTGCCAGCAGCGAGCCGGGGTCCCTAGGCTACGAGCAGTACTTC. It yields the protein CASSEPGSLGYEQYF.

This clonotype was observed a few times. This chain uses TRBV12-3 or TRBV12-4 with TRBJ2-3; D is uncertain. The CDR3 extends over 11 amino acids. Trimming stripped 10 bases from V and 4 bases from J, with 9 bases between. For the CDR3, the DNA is TGTGCCACCGGACCTGCAGATACGCAGTATTTT. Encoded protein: CATGPADTQYF.

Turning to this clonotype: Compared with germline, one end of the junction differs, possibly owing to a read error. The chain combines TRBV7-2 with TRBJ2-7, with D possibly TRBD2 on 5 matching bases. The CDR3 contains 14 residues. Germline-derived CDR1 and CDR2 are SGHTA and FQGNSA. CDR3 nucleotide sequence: TGCGCCAGCAGCTCCAAGCGGTATGCCTACGAGCAGTACTTC. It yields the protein CASSSKRYAYEQYF.

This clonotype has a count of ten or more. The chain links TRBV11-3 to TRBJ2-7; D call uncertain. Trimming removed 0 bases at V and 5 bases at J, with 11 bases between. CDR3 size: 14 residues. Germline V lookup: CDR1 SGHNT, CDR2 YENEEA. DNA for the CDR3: TGTGCCAGCAGCTTAGAGGGGTCCTTTGACGAGCAGTACTTC. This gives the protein CASSLEGSFDEQYF.

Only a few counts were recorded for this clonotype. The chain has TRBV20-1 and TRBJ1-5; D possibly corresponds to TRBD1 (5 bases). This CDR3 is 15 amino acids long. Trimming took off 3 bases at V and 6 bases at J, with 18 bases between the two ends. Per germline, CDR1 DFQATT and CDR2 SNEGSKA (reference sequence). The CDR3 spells CSARGPTGGSQPQHF. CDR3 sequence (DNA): TGCAGTGCTAGGGGCCCCACTGGGGGGTCTCAGCCCCAGCATTTT.

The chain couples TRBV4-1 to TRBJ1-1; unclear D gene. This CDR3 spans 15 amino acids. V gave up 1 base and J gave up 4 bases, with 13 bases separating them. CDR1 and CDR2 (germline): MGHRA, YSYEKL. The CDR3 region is CASSQGPRVATEAFF. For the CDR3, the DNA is TGCGCCAGCAGCCAAGGCCCTCGGGTTGCCACTGAAGCTTTCTTT.

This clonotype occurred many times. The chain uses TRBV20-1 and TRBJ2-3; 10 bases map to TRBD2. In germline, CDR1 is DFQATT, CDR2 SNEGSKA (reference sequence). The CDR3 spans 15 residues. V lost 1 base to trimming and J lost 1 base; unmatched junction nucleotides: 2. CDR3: CSARVLAGGTDTQYF. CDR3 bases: TGCAGTGCTAGAGTGCTAGCGGGAGGCACAGATACGCAGTATTTT.

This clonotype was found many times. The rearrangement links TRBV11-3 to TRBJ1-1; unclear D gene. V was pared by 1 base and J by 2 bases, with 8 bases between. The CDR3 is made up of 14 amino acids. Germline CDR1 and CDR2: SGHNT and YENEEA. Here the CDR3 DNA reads TGTGCCAGCAGCTTAGCCCCCCCCAACACTGAAGCTTTCTTT. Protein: CASSLAPPNTEAFF.

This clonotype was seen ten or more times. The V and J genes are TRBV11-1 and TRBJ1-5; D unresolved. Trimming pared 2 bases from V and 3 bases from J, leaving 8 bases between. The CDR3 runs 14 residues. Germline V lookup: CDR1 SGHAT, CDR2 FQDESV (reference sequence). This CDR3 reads CASSLRLYNQPQHF. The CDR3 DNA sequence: TGTGCCAGCAGCTTAAGACTTTACAATCAGCCCCAGCATTTT.

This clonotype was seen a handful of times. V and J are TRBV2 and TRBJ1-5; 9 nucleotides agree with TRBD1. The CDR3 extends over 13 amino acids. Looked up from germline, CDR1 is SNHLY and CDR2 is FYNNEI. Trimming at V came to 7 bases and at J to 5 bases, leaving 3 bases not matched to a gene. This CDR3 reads CASKQGADQPQHF. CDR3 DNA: TGTGCCAGCAAACAGGGGGCGGATCAGCCCCAGCATTTT.

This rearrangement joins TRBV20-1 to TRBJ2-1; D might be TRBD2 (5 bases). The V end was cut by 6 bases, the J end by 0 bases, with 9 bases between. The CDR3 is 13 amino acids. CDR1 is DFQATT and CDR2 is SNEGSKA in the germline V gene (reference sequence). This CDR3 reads CSAKRGSYNEQFF. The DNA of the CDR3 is TGCAGTGCCAAACGGGGCTCCTACAATGAGCAGTTCTTC.

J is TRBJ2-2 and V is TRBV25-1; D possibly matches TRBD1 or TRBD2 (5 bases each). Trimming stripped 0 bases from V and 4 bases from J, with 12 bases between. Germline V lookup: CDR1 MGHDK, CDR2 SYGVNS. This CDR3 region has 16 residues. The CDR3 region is CASSEYRGPVTGELFF. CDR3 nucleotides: TGTGCCAGCAGTGAATATCGGGGCCCGGTCACCGGGGAGCTGTTTTTT. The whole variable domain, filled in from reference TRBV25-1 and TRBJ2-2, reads EADIYQTPRYLVIGTGKKITLECSQTMGHDKMYWYQQDPGMELHLIHYSYGVNSTEKGDLSSESTVSRIRTEHFPLTLESARPSHTSQYLCASSEYRGPVTGELFFGEGSRLTVL.

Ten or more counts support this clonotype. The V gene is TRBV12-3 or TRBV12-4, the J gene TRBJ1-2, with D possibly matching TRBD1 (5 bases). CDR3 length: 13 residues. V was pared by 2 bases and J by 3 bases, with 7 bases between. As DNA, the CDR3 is TGTGCCAGCAGTTTATCGGGGGACTATGGCTACACCTTC. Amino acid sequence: CASSLSGDYGYTF.